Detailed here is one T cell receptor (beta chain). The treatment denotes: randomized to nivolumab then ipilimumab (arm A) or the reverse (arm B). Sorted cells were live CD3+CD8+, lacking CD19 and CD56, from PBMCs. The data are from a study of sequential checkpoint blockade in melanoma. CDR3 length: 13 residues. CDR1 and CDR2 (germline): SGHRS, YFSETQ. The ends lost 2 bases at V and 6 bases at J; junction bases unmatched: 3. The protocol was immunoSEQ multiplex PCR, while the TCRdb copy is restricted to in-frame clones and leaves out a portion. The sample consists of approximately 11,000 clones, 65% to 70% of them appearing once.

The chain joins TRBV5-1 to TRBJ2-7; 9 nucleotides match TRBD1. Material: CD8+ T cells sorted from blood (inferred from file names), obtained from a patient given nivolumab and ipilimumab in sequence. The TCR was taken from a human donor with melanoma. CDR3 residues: CASSFEQGAEQYF. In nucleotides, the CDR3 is TGCGCCAGCAGCTTTGAACAGGGGGCCGAGCAGTACTTC.